One TCR beta chain is described in this entry. The CDR3 covers 14 residues. V lost 8 bases, J lost 10 bases, and 11 bases stayed unmatched. In germline, CDR1 is ENHRY, CDR2 SYGVKD. This record comes from a study of blood T cell repertoires in COVID-19. Study context: Collection of acute and convalescent COVID-19 samples took place in the United States, Italy and Spain. In each case, the material was cDNA or gDNA derived from T cells, B-cell-depleted T cells, or PBMCs.

TCRdb keeps only in-frame clones here, not all; method: immunoSEQ multiplex PCR. The sample has about 75,000 clones, more than 65% seen once. The sequenced sample was peripheral blood. The chain couples TRBV10-3 to TRBJ2-1; TRBD1 matches at 10 bases. The TCR was taken from a woman between 45 and 65 years old with acute or convalescent COVID-19. The CDR3 reads CAIEDGQGGEEQFF. CDR3 DNA sequence: TGTGCCATCGAAGACGGACAGGGGGGTGAGGAGCAGTTCTTC.